Following are 18 T cell receptor beta chains from one sample sequenced in a study of OX40 agonist ivuxolimab in advanced cancers. The protocol was immunoSEQ multiplex PCR, while the TCRdb copy is restricted to in-frame clones and leaves out a portion. The sample has just over 40,000 clones; approximately 85% are singletons. The specimen was CD4+ or CD8+ T cells sorted from blood, collected in a trial of the OX40 agonist ivuxolimab. These receptors were obtained from an adult with an advanced solid tumor such as melanoma, head and neck, liver or kidney cancer.

The chain employs TRBV6-5 and TRBJ1-5; D ambiguous. Germline loops: CDR1 MNHEY, CDR2 SVGAGI. V was pared by 0 bases and J by 5 bases, with 8 bases between. This CDR3 is built from 14 residues. CDR3 amino acids: CASSYSGYDQPQHF. CDR3 coding DNA: TGTGCCAGCAGTTACTCGGGCTACGATCAGCCCCAGCATTTT.

The V and J genes are TRBV4-3 and TRBJ1-3; D ambiguous. V gave up 0 bases and J gave up 4 bases, with 16 bases separating them. This CDR3 is built from 17 residues. Germline V gene lookup returns CDR1 LGHNA and CDR2 YSLEER. The CDR3 spells CASSQDRAIRIGNTIYF. The CDR3 DNA reads as TGCGCCAGCAGCCAAGATAGGGCGATCCGAATCGGAAACACCATATATTTT.

This clone is judged medium-sized (0.01 to 0.1%). V and J are TRBV10-3 and TRBJ2-4; no clear D gene. V lost 2 bases, J lost 8 bases, and 13 bases lay in between. Germline CDR1 is ENHRY and CDR2 is SYGVKD. The CDR3 loop spans 14 amino acids. The DNA for the CDR3 is TGTGCCATCAGTGAGGCCCCACGGGTTGACATTCAGTACTTC. Its protein is CAISEAPRVDIQYF.

The chain has TRBV7-2 and TRBJ2-2; D perhaps matches TRBD1 (5 bases). Germline V gives CDR1 SGHTA, CDR2 FQGNSA. Trimming cost V 3 bases and J 2 bases, with 7 bases left between them. This CDR3 is 14 amino acids long. In DNA, the CDR3 is TGTGCCAGCAGCTTCAGGGATAACACCGGGGAGCTGTTTTTT. Amino acid sequence: CASSFRDNTGELFF. Variable domain in full (rest from reference TRBV7-2 and TRBJ2-2): GAGVSQSPSNKVTEKGKDVELRCDPISGHTALYWYRQSLGQGLEFLIYFQGNSAPDKSGLPSDRFSAERTGGSVSTLTIQRTQQEDSAVYLCASSFRDNTGELFFGEGSRLTVL.

This chain uses TRBV6-5 with TRBJ1-1; no clear D. CDR3 length equals 14 residues. The germline V gene encodes CDR1 MNHEY and CDR2 SVGAGI. V was trimmed by 5 bases and J by 4 bases, leaving 14 bases between them. In nucleotides, the CDR3 is TGTGCCAGCAGTCCCCCGAGGGTCTCCACTGAAGCTTTCTTT. Amino acids: CASSPPRVSTEAFF.

This clone was observed a handful of times. The chain links TRBV6-5 to TRBJ2-5, with D maybe TRBD1 (5 bases). This CDR3 has 16 residues. In germline, CDR1 is MNHEY, CDR2 SVGAGI. Trimming cost V 1 base and J 1 base, with 13 bases left between them. CDR3 DNA sequence: TGTGCCAGCAGTTACTTCGACAGTCGCAGCCAAGAGACCCAGTACTTC. Protein sequence: CASSYFDSRSQETQYF.

This clone was counted a few times. This chain links TRBV19 with TRBJ1-1; D uncertain. The CDR3 contains 12 residues. Germline-derived CDR1 and CDR2 are LNHDA and SQIVND (reference sequence). V was clipped by 1 base and J by 4 bases, with 4 bases between them. The CDR3 DNA is TGTGCCAGTAGTATAGCCCCCACTGAAGCTTTCTTT. Residues: CASSIAPTEAFF.

To note about this clone: Relative to the germline gene, one junction end is altered; a read error may explain this. The chain has TRBV19 and TRBJ2-3, with D perhaps given as TRBD1 or TRBD2 (6 bases each). The CDR3 runs 16 residues. Germline V gene sequence: CDR1 LNHDA, CDR2 SQIVND (reference sequence). Here the CDR3 DNA reads TGTGCCAGCAGTACCCCTTACAGGGAGGGCACAGATACGCAGTATTTT. Protein product: CASSTPYREGTDTQYF.

By frequency in the sample, this clone is medium-sized. The rearrangement joins TRBV6-1 to TRBJ1-1; D possibly corresponds to TRBD1 (6 bases). The V and J ends lost 9 bases and 3 bases respectively, with 8 bases between them. Germline assignment: CDR1 MNHNS and CDR2 SASEGT. This CDR3 region has 11 residues. The CDR3, as DNA: TGTGCCAGTAGGACAGACACTGAAGCTTTCTTT. Translating it yields CASRTDTEAFF.

The rearrangement uses TRBV10-3 and TRBJ1-1, with D possibly TRBD1 on 6 matching bases. The CDR3 runs to 11 residues. Trimming took off 7 bases at V and 10 bases at J, with 13 bases between the two ends. The germline V gene encodes CDR1 ENHRY and CDR2 SYGVKD. The CDR3 sequence: CAINTGTGAFF. The CDR3 DNA sequence: TGTGCCATCAATACAGGGACCGGAGCTTTCTTT.

This clone was seen more than once but under ten times. The V call is TRBV4-3, the J call TRBJ2-1; D uncertain. The germline V gene has CDR1 LGHNA and CDR2 YSLEER. Trimming stripped 1 base from V and 7 bases from J, with 11 bases between. This CDR3 is built from 14 residues. DNA of the CDR3: TGCGCCAGCAGCCAAGGGGGTGCCGGGAATGAGCAGTTCTTC. As protein: CASSQGGAGNEQFF.

This clone is deemed medium-sized. The rearrangement joins TRBV13 to TRBJ2-7; D is undetermined. V lost 1 base to trimming and J lost 3 bases, with 4 bases between them. CDR3 length equals 12 residues. Germline V gene lookup returns CDR1 PRHDT and CDR2 FYEKMQ (reference sequence). CDR3 nucleotide sequence: TGTGCCAGCAGCTTAGAGGGCTACGAGCAGTACTTC. It yields the protein CASSLEGYEQYF.

V usage is TRBV9 and J usage is TRBJ2-1; TRBD2 agrees at 8 bases. The germline V gene has CDR1 SGDLS and CDR2 YYNGEE. Germline trimming cut 3 bases from V and 3 bases from J; bases unmatched to any gene: 5. The CDR3 has 15 residues. This CDR3 reads CASSEVAGNYNEQFF. CDR3 nucleotide sequence: TGTGCCAGCAGCGAGGTAGCGGGGAACTACAATGAGCAGTTCTTC.

V usage is TRBV27 and J usage is TRBJ2-3; D is unresolved. Between the trimmed V and J ends, which lost 3 bases and 0 bases, there was a span of 4 bases. CDR1 MNHEY and CDR2 SMNVEV come from the germline V gene (reference sequence). The CDR3 runs 13 residues. The CDR3, as DNA: TGTGCCAGCAGTTTGACCAGCACAGATACGCAGTATTTT. Protein: CASSLTSTDTQYF.

This chain connects TRBV9 to TRBJ2-3; a weak D match, TRBD2 (6 bases). The germline V gene has CDR1 SGDLS and CDR2 YYNGEE. Trimming left V 0 bases short and J 2 bases short, with 13 bases between. The CDR3 is made up of 16 amino acids. CDR3 amino acids: CASSVDSRGYTDTQYF. The CDR3 coding sequence is TGTGCCAGCAGCGTAGATTCGCGGGGCTACACAGATACGCAGTATTTT.

In its sample, this clone is medium-sized. This specimen includes other DNA sequences encoding the same CDR3. This rearrangement joins TRBV27 to TRBJ2-7; D is undetermined. The CDR3 length is 12 residues. Between the trimmed V and J ends, which lost 4 bases and 1 base, there was a span of 5 bases. Germline CDR1 reads MNHEY; CDR2 reads SMNVEV (reference sequence). The CDR3 loop is CASSSNSYEQYF. The CDR3 DNA reads TGTGCCAGCAGTTCGAATTCCTACGAGCAGTACTTC.

This clone was seen more than once but under ten times. The rearrangement uses TRBV9 and TRBJ1-1; a weak D match, TRBD1 (5 bases). The CDR3 covers 14 residues. V lost 5 bases to trimming and J lost 6 bases, with 17 bases between them. Germline CDR1 and CDR2: SGDLS and YYNGEE. The DNA for the CDR3 is TGTGCCAGCAGAGGGGAGTTCGGGTCGGCTGAAGCTTTCTTT. It codes for CASRGEFGSAEAFF. The full variable domain, in which reference TRBV9 and TRBJ1-1 provide the parts outside the CDR3, is DSGVTQTPKHLITATGQRVTLRCSPRSGDLSVYWYQQSLDQGLQFLIQYYNGEERAKGNILERFSAQQFPDLHSELNLSSLELGDSALYFCASRGEFGSAEAFFGQGTRLTVV.

J is TRBJ1-2 and V is TRBV7-9; the match to TRBD1 covers 7 bases. The CDR3 extends over 16 amino acids. The V segment lost 4 bases and the J segment 4 bases; nucleotides outside the gene matches: 12. Germline assignment: CDR1 SEHNR and CDR2 FQNEAQ (reference sequence). For the CDR3, the DNA is TGTGCCAGCAGCTCCCTTAGTGGACAGGCGCTCTATGGCTACACCTTC. This sequence encodes CASSSLSGQALYGYTF.